The next 22 T cell receptor beta chains were all read from a single sample in a study of T cells expressing NK-cell markers. For each CDR3 protein, TCRdb gives one entry from its re-call of the 5' RACE reads, without DNA. The sample has about 160,000 distinct CDR3 sequences; the top ten hold under 20%. Input material: blood T cells: a sorted CD56 or NKG2C T cell subset, CD4+ or CD8+ T cells, or bulk PBMC T cells (not recorded which). Every receptor here comes from a woman between 18 and 70 years old in good health.

The gene calls are TRBV10-3 and TRBJ1-2; TCRdb lists TRBD1, though no DNA is available to test this call. This CDR3 spans 11 amino acids. CDR1 is ENHRY, CDR2 SYGVKD, per germline. The CDR3 protein is CAGGENYGYTF.

V and J are TRBV15 and TRBJ2-2; without DNA, the TCRdb call of TRBD2 cannot be checked. Germline V gives CDR1 LNHNV, CDR2 YYDKDF (reference sequence). CDR3 length: 16 amino acids. The CDR3: CATRPSGGAAPGELFF.

The rearrangement uses TRBV14 and TRBJ2-1. Germline V CDR1 and CDR2: SGHDN, FVKESK. There are 16 residues in the CDR3. The CDR3 loop is CASSQVGSRRSSEQFF.

The V gene is TRBV5-1, the J gene TRBJ2-2; TCRdb's D gene call, TRBD1, goes unchecked for lack of DNA. CDR1 is SGHRS and CDR2 is YFSETQ in the germline V gene. The CDR3 is 15 amino acids. The CDR3 region is CASSSAGGIPGELFF. The variable domain in full, completed from reference TRBV5-1 and TRBJ2-2, reads KAGVTQTPRYLIKTRGQQVTLSCSPISGHRSVSWYQQTPGQGLQFLFEYFSETQRNKGNFPGRFSGRQFSNSRSEMNVSTLELGDSALYLCASSSAGGIPGELFFGEGSRLTVL.

This sequence joins TRBV28 and TRBJ2-7; absent DNA, TCRdb's TRBD2 call cannot be checked. This CDR3 has 15 residues. Germline loops: CDR1 MDHEN, CDR2 SYDVKM. The CDR3 reads CASSSGRGYGYEQYF.

V gene TRBV5-1 combines with J gene TRBJ2-3; absent DNA, TCRdb's TRBD2 call cannot be checked. Germline-derived CDR1 and CDR2 are SGHRS and YFSETQ. The CDR3 spans 17 residues. CDR3 in amino acids: CASSLKGLAGGPLTQYF.

The J gene is TRBJ2-5, the V gene TRBV3-1; absent DNA, TCRdb's TRBD1 call cannot be checked. The V gene's germline CDR1 is LGHDT and CDR2 YNNKEL (reference sequence). The CDR3 runs 18 residues. The CDR3 sequence: CASSRVWGRLELGETQYF.

The chain is built from TRBV12-3 or TRBV12-4 and TRBJ2-7; TCRdb proposes TRBD2, but this gene call is untestable without DNA. This CDR3 has 16 residues. CDR3 residues: CASSLAKELLGSEQYF.

The chain employs TRBV12-3 or TRBV12-4 and TRBJ2-5; without DNA, the TCRdb call of TRBD2 cannot be checked. The CDR3 runs 15 residues. This CDR3 is CASSAGTSRQETQYF.

J is TRBJ2-7 and V is TRBV15. The CDR3 sequence is 13 residues long. Germline-derived CDR1 and CDR2 are LNHNV and YYDKDF (reference sequence). The CDR3 spells CATSRDRSYEQYF.

The V gene is TRBV12-3 or TRBV12-4, the J gene TRBJ1-4. CDR3 length: 14 amino acids. CDR3 in amino acids: CASSFRGSNEKLFF.

The V gene is TRBV3-1, the J gene TRBJ2-7; TCRdb's assignment of TRBD2 cannot be checked, as there is no DNA. Germline V gene sequence: CDR1 LGHDT, CDR2 YNNKEL (reference sequence). The CDR3 runs 16 residues. The CDR3 sequence: CASSQALSGSSYEQYF.

The J gene is TRBJ2-7, the V gene TRBV5-1; without DNA, the TCRdb call of TRBD1 cannot be checked. The CDR3 length is 15 residues. The germline V gene encodes CDR1 SGHRS and CDR2 YFSETQ. The CDR3 reads CASSLTGTGVDEQYF. Full variable domain (outside the CDR3, taken from reference TRBV5-1 and TRBJ2-7): KAGVTQTPRYLIKTRGQQVTLSCSPISGHRSVSWYQQTPGQGLQFLFEYFSETQRNKGNFPGRFSGRQFSNSRSEMNVSTLELGDSALYLCASSLTGTGVDEQYFGPGTRLTVT.

V and J are TRBV2 and TRBJ1-2. The CDR3 runs 13 residues. CDR1 and CDR2 (germline): SNHLY, FYNNEI. CDR3 amino acids: CASSVRVEAGYTF.

The rearrangement links TRBV4-1 to TRBJ1-2. The CDR3 runs to 16 residues. Germline V gives CDR1 MGHRA, CDR2 YSYEKL. The CDR3: CASSQSVRATNYGYTF.

The chain employs TRBV6-1 and TRBJ1-1; TCRdb picks TRBD1, but there is no DNA to check that call. The CDR3 sequence is 15 residues long. Per the germline V gene, CDR1 is MNHNS and CDR2 is SASEGT. The chain's CDR3 is CASSEPGGKNTEAFF.

The chain has TRBV14 and TRBJ1-1; there is no DNA to check the TCRdb D call of TRBD1. In germline, CDR1 is SGHDN, CDR2 FVKESK. There are 14 residues in the CDR3. Here the CDR3 reads CASRSPGGGTEAFF.

The chain combines TRBV30 with TRBJ1-2. The CDR3 is 12 amino acids. Germline V gene sequence: CDR1 GTSNPN, CDR2 SVGIG (reference sequence). This CDR3 is CAWSASGYGYTF.

The V call is TRBV5-1, the J call TRBJ2-1; there is no DNA to check the TCRdb D call of TRBD2. CDR1 is SGHRS, CDR2 YFSETQ, per germline. The CDR3 totals 17 residues. The CDR3 here is CASSLAYSGGLGDEQFF.

This sequence joins TRBV12-3 or TRBV12-4 and TRBJ2-3; TCRdb indicates TRBD1, and absent DNA this call remains unverified. The CDR3 covers 15 residues. The CDR3 protein is CASSLEQGGTDTQYF.

This chain connects TRBV27 to TRBJ2-3; TCRdb calls TRBD2, which cannot be checked without DNA. This CDR3 has 17 amino acids. Germline CDR1 is MNHEY and CDR2 is SMNVEV (reference sequence). CDR3 loop: CASSSQGGLSPTDTQYF.

V and J are TRBV7-9 and TRBJ2-7; there is no DNA to check the TCRdb D call of TRBD1. Germline CDR1 and CDR2: SEHNR and FQNEAQ (reference sequence). This CDR3 has 14 residues. CDR3 residues: CASNRGRLSYEQYF.